This TCR beta chain was documented in a study of blood T cell repertoires in COVID-19. This CDR3 contains 14 residues. V shed 6 bases, J shed 3 bases, and the junction held 3 bases outside the gene matches. Per germline, CDR1 MNHEY and CDR2 SVGAGI. Per the original data handling: Amplification of reference gene primers provided the estimated nucleated cell counts. Profiled with immunoSEQ multiplex PCR; TCRdb holds only in-frame clones, not every one. Clone size and V and J calls were adopted from that table, with D and trimming inferred from the DNA. The sample has some 80,000 clones; roughly 82% are singletons.

The V gene is TRBV6-5, the J gene TRBJ2-1; 9 bases match TRBD1. The receptor was derived from a woman aged 80 or older with active or convalescent COVID-19. The sequenced sample consisted of peripheral blood. CDR3 sequence: CASSWGQGYNEQFF. DNA of the CDR3: TGTGCCAGCAGCTGGGGACAGGGCTACAATGAGCAGTTCTTC.